The rows below give T cell receptor beta chains drawn from one sample of a study of CD8 T cells in ankylosing spondylitis. MiXCR, run by TCRdb on the 5' RACE reads, gives a single entry per CDR3 protein. The sample includes approximately 200,000 distinct CDR3 sequences, around 13% of them seen just once. Material: blood, either unsorted or a sorted T cell fraction (not recorded which). These receptors all stem from a male donor with ankylosing spondylitis or in good health (not recorded which). CDR3s include the opening cysteine and the closing phenylalanine or tryptophan. A D gene is named only where the DNA matches it firmly. Clone size is shown for a subset of rows, as once, few, many or a class of expanded clone.

D	J	size	V	DNA	CDR3
TRBD1	TRBJ1-6	.	TRBV10-3	TGTGCCATTGGACAGGGGGAGTATAATTCACCCCTCCACTTT	CAIGQGEYNSPLHF
.	TRBJ1-1	.	TRBV5-4	TGTGCCAGCAGCTTCGGGAGGGCGAACACTGAAGCTTTCTTT	CASSFGRANTEAFF
.	TRBJ2-3	.	TRBV7-9	TGTGCCAGCAGCCGTCTTTCAAACACAGATACGCAGTATTTT	CASSRLSNTDTQYF
.	TRBJ1-1	.	TRBV4-1	TGCGCCAGCAGCCAAGGGGCGAGGAACACTGAAGCTTTCTTT	CASSQGARNTEAFF
.	TRBJ1-5	many	TRBV29-1	TGCAGCGTGGGGGACGCCCGCAATCAGCCCCAGCATTTT	CSVGDARNQPQHF
.	TRBJ2-1	few	TRBV30	TGTGCCTGGAGTGTCCCCCGGAGTGGCAATGAGCAGTTCTTC	CAWSVPRSGNEQFF
.	TRBJ2-7	many	TRBV4-1	TGCGCCAGCAGCCAAGTCGCTAAAACCTACGAGCAGTACTTC	CASSQVAKTYEQYF
TRBD1	TRBJ1-6	.	TRBV27	TGTGCCAGCAGACGGACAGGCCTAAGATCACCCCTCCACTTT	CASRRTGLRSPLHF
.	TRBJ1-4	few	TRBV7-9	TGTGCCAGCAGCCTCGGAGCGTTTTGGCCTAATGAAAAACTGTTTTTT	CASSLGAFWPNEKLFF
.	TRBJ1-4	.	TRBV7-2	TGTGCCAGCAGCCCCAAAATGATTAATGAAAAACTGTTTTTT	CASSPKMINEKLFF
TRBD2	TRBJ2-7	few	TRBV7-9	TGTGCCAGCAGCTACTTAGCGGGAGTAGGCGAGCAGTACTTC	CASSYLAGVGEQYF
.	TRBJ2-1	.	TRBV5-1	TGCGCCAGCAGCTTGGAAGCGTTTTGGATGAATGAGCAGTTCTTC	CASSLEAFWMNEQFF
TRBD2	TRBJ2-1	few	TRBV3-1	TGTGCCAGCAGCCCGCCTAGCGGCTCCTACAATGAGCAGTTCTTC	CASSPPSGSYNEQFF
.	TRBJ1-4	.	TRBV7-9	TGTGCCAGCAGCTTAGCGCTCAGGGATGAAAAACTGTTTTTT	CASSLALRDEKLFF
.	TRBJ2-1	few	TRBV4-1	TGCGCCAGCAGCCAAAGCCAGGGTTCGGTCAATGAGCAGTTCTTC	CASSQSQGSVNEQFF
.	TRBJ2-7	many	TRBV4-1	TGCGCCAGCAGCCAAGGCAGGAGCTACGAGCAGTACTTC	CASSQGRSYEQYF
.	TRBJ1-3	few	TRBV9	TGTGCCAGCAGCGTACAGGGAGCTGGAAACACCATATATTTT	CASSVQGAGNTIYF
.	TRBJ1-2	few	TRBV7-9	TGTGCCAGCAGCTTAGCCTGGGTTGAAGGGGTCTATGGCTACACCTTC	CASSLAWVEGVYGYTF
.	TRBJ2-3	few	TRBV15	TGTGCCACCAGCAGAGGCGGGGTTCACACAGATACGCAGTATTTT	CATSRGGVHTDTQYF
.	TRBJ2-7	few	TRBV3-1	TGTGCCAGCAGCCAAGGGCTGGACTCCTACGAGCAGTACTTC	CASSQGLDSYEQYF
.	TRBJ2-1	.	TRBV4-1	TGCGCCAGCAGCCCCCGCGAGGGTTCCTACAATGAGCAGTTCTTC	CASSPREGSYNEQFF
TRBD2	TRBJ2-7	.	TRBV20-1	TGCAGTGCTAGAGGCGCGGGAGTCCACGAGCAGTACTTC	CSARGAGVHEQYF
TRBD2	TRBJ2-1	few	TRBV6-1	TGTGCCAGCAGTGACGGTCTTGCTAGCGGGAGCGATGAGCAGTTCTTC	CASSDGLASGSDEQFF